Listed below are T cell receptor beta chains from one sample, sequenced in a study of a mutant IDH1 vaccine in newly diagnosed glioma. What these receptors recognize is not known. Clones were sequenced by immunoSEQ multiplex PCR, and TCRdb holds only the in-frame ones, with some missing. The repertoire holds 120,000 or so clones, roughly 77% seen once, with 5.5% in the top ten. The sequenced sample was PBMCs, obtained from a glioma patient whose treatment included an IDH1 peptide vaccine. These receptors were collected from a man aged 40-49 years with glioma. Each CDR3 is given with its conserved first and last residue. D genes are given only for firm matches. A row's size may be missing; if present it is once, few, many or a size class.

d_call	clone_size	v_call	j_call	cdr3_nt	cdr3_aa
NA	NA	TRBV4-2	TRBJ1-4	TGTGCCAGCAGCCAGGGGGACACTACAACTAATGAAAAACTGTTTTTT	CASSQGDTTTNEKLFF
NA	NA	TRBV6-5	TRBJ2-2	TGTGCCAGCAGGTTGACTATCACCGGGGAGCTGTTTTTT	CASRLTITGELFF
NA	few	TRBV19	TRBJ1-1	TGTGCCAGTAGTTCCCACCGCAAGGGCAAAACTGAAGCTTTCTTT	CASSSHRKGKTEAFF
TRBD1	NA	TRBV19	TRBJ2-1	TGTGCCAGTAGCCCTGGGACAGGCGGGAATGAGCAGTTCTTC	CASSPGTGGNEQFF
TRBD1	NA	TRBV9	TRBJ1-2	TGTGCCAGCAGCACGGGACAGGAAAAAATCCCCGGCTACACCTTC	CASSTGQEKIPGYTF
NA	NA	TRBV11-2	TRBJ1-3	TGTGCCAGCAGCTTAGATCTAAAACCTCACCTAGGAAACACCATATATTTT	CASSLDLKPHLGNTIYF
TRBD1	NA	TRBV6-5	TRBJ1-6	TGTGCCAGCAGTCCGGACAGGGCTCGTAATTCACCCCTCCACTTT	CASSPDRARNSPLHF
NA	NA	TRBV6-1	TRBJ1-5	TGTGCCAGCAAGGCCGCCGGGGCAGCTGGCCAGCCCCAGCATTTT	CASKAAGAAGQPQHF
TRBD1	NA	TRBV5-4	TRBJ2-2	TGTGCCAGCAGCAGCAGGGGGACCGGGGAGCTGTTTTTT	CASSSRGTGELFF
NA	NA	TRBV19	TRBJ1-1	TGTGCCAGTACCTTTGCGAACACTGAAGCTTTCTTT	CASTFANTEAFF
NA	NA	TRBV7-6	TRBJ2-5	TGTGCCAGCAGCTTAGGGGGCCCGGGGACCCAGTACTTC	CASSLGGPGTQYF
TRBD2	NA	TRBV19	TRBJ2-1	TGTGCCAGTAGTATAGTGCTAGCGGGAGTTAGTGAGCAGTTCTTC	CASSIVLAGVSEQFF
TRBD1	NA	TRBV6-1	TRBJ2-7	TGTGCCAGCAGTACTACAGGGGGCAACTACGAGCAGTACTTC	CASSTTGGNYEQYF
NA	NA	TRBV5-1	TRBJ2-3	TGCGCCAGCAGCTCCGACAGGAGCACAGATACGCAGTATTTT	CASSSDRSTDTQYF
TRBD1	NA	TRBV11-2	TRBJ2-7	TGTGCCAGCAGACACCGGGACAGGGACCACGAGCAGTACTTC	CASRHRDRDHEQYF
TRBD1	once	TRBV7-8	TRBJ1-5	TGTGCCAGCAGCTTAGACACAGGGGGAGGGGGTCAGCCCCAGCATTTT	CASSLDTGGGGQPQHF
NA	NA	TRBV28	TRBJ1-3	TGTGCCAGCAGTTGGGGCGAGTCCAGCTCTGGAAACACCATATATTTT	CASSWGESSSGNTIYF
TRBD2	once	TRBV4-3	TRBJ2-2	TGCGCCAGCAGCCAAGAGTCTACGGGAGGCGGGGAGCTGTTTTTT	CASSQESTGGGELFF
NA	NA	TRBV5-4	TRBJ2-5	TGTGCCAGCAGGTCGGACAGAGCGGGGATCCAAGAGACCCAGTACTTC	CASRSDRAGIQETQYF
NA	few	TRBV7-9	TRBJ1-5	TGTGCCAGCAGCGCCAATCCGGAAGGGTTGAGCAATCAGCCCCAGCATTTT	CASSANPEGLSNQPQHF